These T cell receptor beta chains were read from a single sample in a study of T cells in tuberculosis. The protocol was immunoSEQ multiplex PCR, while the TCRdb copy is restricted to in-frame clones and leaves out a portion. The data hold roughly 24,000 clones, with around 97% observed a single time. The sequenced sample consisted of PBMCs. The origin of the receptors is a donor between 10 and 35 years old with latent tuberculosis or without tuberculosis infection. Each CDR3 is given with its conserved first and last residue. The D gene is left open where the match is weak. Clone size is shown for a subset of rows, as once, few, many or a class of expanded clone.

v_gene,d_gene,abundance,j_gene,CDR3aa,CDR3nt
TRBV29-1,NA,NA,TRBJ2-7,CSAGASGSYEQYF,TGCAGCGCTGGAGCGAGCGGCTCCTACGAGCAGTACTTC
TRBV10-3,TRBD2,NA,TRBJ2-5,CAISASVGVAGETQYF,TGTGCCATCAGTGCCAGCGTAGGGGTAGCGGGCGAGACCCAGTACTTC
TRBV2,NA,NA,TRBJ1-1,CASNGRPKAFF,TGTGCCAGCAATGGGAGGCCGAAAGCTTTCTTT
TRBV29-1,TRBD2,NA,TRBJ2-1,CSVSGTSMEQFF,TGCAGCGTTTCCGGGACTAGCATGGAGCAGTTCTTC
TRBV7-2,NA,once,TRBJ2-7,CASSSVSEQYF,TGTGCCAGCAGCTCTGTCTCCGAGCAGTACTTC
TRBV5-1,TRBD1,NA,TRBJ2-1,CASSLDRGDNEQFF,TGCGCCAGCAGCTTGGACAGGGGAGACAATGAGCAGTTCTTC
TRBV28,NA,NA,TRBJ2-3,CASSLSNPPAQYF,TGTGCCAGCAGTTTGTCGAATCCGCCAGCGCAGTATTTT
TRBV12-5,NA,NA,TRBJ1-2,CASGATGFYGYTF,TGTGCTAGTGGTGCAACAGGGTTCTATGGCTACACCTTC
TRBV27,TRBD2,once,TRBJ2-1,CASRASLAGSYNEQFF,TGTGCCAGCAGGGCTTCACTAGCGGGCTCCTACAATGAGCAGTTCTTC
TRBV18,TRBD1,once,TRBJ1-1,CASSHRQGEAFF,TGTGCCAGCTCCCACCGACAGGGTGAGGCTTTCTTT
TRBV25-1,TRBD1,NA,TRBJ1-1,CASSHSTGFTEAFF,TGTGCCAGCAGTCACTCGACAGGGTTCACTGAAGCTTTCTTT
TRBV5-6,TRBD1,NA,TRBJ1-2,CASSKLDRVYGYTF,TGTGCCAGCAGCAAGTTGGACAGGGTGTATGGCTACACCTTC
TRBV9,NA,NA,TRBJ1-1,CASSVEPGRNTEAFF,TGTGCCAGCAGCGTAGAACCGGGGAGGAACACTGAAGCTTTCTTT
TRBV19,NA,NA,TRBJ1-2,CASSPPNRVGYGYTF,TGTGCCAGCTCACCCCCCAACAGGGTTGGGTATGGCTACACCTTC
TRBV4-1,TRBD2,NA,TRBJ2-6,CASSHWFTSGTTGAGANVLTF,TGCGCCAGCAGCCATTGGTTTACTTCCGGGACTACGGGGGCTGGGGCCAACGTCCTGACTTTC
TRBV29-1,TRBD1,NA,TRBJ2-3,CSVVGQGIRDTQYF,TGCAGCGTTGTGGGACAGGGGATAAGAGATACGCAGTATTTT
TRBV9,TRBD1,NA,TRBJ1-5,CASSGDSGYQPQHF,TGTGCCAGCAGCGGGGACAGCGGATATCAGCCCCAGCATTTT
TRBV18,TRBD1,NA,TRBJ1-1,CASSPAPGQVNTEAFF,TGTGCCAGCTCACCCGCCCCGGGACAGGTGAACACTGAAGCTTTCTTT
TRBV7-8,NA,NA,TRBJ2-7,CASSLMSGTSYEQYF,TGTGCCAGCAGCTTAATGTCAGGGACTTCCTACGAGCAGTACTTC
TRBV25-1,NA,NA,TRBJ1-1,CASSQRGGYGTEAFF,TGTGCCAGCAGTCAAAGGGGGGGCTATGGCACTGAAGCTTTCTTT
TRBV5-4,NA,NA,TRBJ1-2,CASSLSRDINYGYTF,TGTGCCAGCAGCTTGTCACGGGACATTAACTATGGCTACACCTTC
TRBV5-6,NA,NA,TRBJ1-5,CASTDTGSGDNQPQHF,TGTGCCAGCACCGACACAGGGAGTGGGGACAATCAGCCCCAGCATTTT
TRBV4-2,TRBD1,NA,TRBJ2-7,CASSQEGQFYEQYF,TGTGCCAGCAGCCAAGAGGGACAGTTCTACGAGCAGTACTTC
TRBV11-3,TRBD2,few,TRBJ2-5,CASSLGLATETQYF,TGTGCCAGCAGCCTAGGACTAGCAACGGAGACCCAGTACTTC
TRBV6-5,NA,NA,TRBJ2-1,CASSYSGSTYNEQFF,TGTGCCAGCAGTTACTCGGGCAGTACCTACAATGAGCAGTTCTTC
TRBV11-2,NA,NA,TRBJ2-7,CASSSTRHPYEQYF,TGTGCCAGCAGCTCCACACGACACCCCTACGAGCAGTACTTC
TRBV7-9,NA,NA,TRBJ2-4,CASSPRGAAKNIQYF,TGTGCCAGCAGCCCCCGTGGGGCCGCCAAAAACATTCAGTACTTC
TRBV10-1,TRBD2,NA,TRBJ2-1,CASSEFTSGSSYNEQFF,TGCGCCAGCAGTGAGTTTACTAGCGGGAGCTCCTACAATGAGCAGTTCTTC
TRBV7-3,NA,NA,TRBJ2-1,CASSPVGGADEQFF,TGTGCCAGCAGCCCCGTAGGGGGGGCGGATGAGCAGTTCTTC
TRBV19,NA,once,TRBJ1-5,CASSILRNFGNQPQHF,TGTGCCAGTAGTATACTTCGTAATTTCGGCAATCAGCCCCAGCATTTT
TRBV5-5,TRBD1,NA,TRBJ2-1,CASSFPRQGKQFF,TGTGCCAGCAGCTTCCCAAGACAGGGAAAGCAGTTCTTC